One and the same sample provided the 8 T cell receptor beta chains below, sequenced in a study of radiation and T cells in renal cell carcinoma. TCRdb's copy holds only in-frame clones and misses some; the assay was immunoSEQ multiplex PCR. The table has roughly 90,000 clones, approximately 80% seen once. Time point specified: blood 4 weeks post-SBRT, at nephrectomy. Indicated treatment: 15 Gy SBRT to primary tumor, nephrectomy 4 weeks later. The source was blood, collected from a patient whose treatment included radiotherapy and nephrectomy. The receptors originated from a man aged 45-60 years with renal cell carcinoma.

CDR3 amino acids: CASSFSRDRSYGYTF. In DNA, the CDR3 is TGTGCCAGCAGCTTTTCCCGCGACAGGAGCTATGGCTACACCTTC. The chain joins TRBV11-2 to TRBJ1-2; perhaps TRBD1 as D (6 bases). The CDR3 sequence is 15 residues long. V was clipped by 3 bases and J by 4 bases, with 15 bases between them. From germline, CDR1 is SGHAT and CDR2 FQNNGV.

The rearrangement joins TRBV5-4 to TRBJ2-5; 12 nucleotides align to TRBD1. This CDR3 contains 15 residues. From germline, CDR1 is SGHNT and CDR2 YYREEE (reference sequence). V lost 4 bases and J lost 4; bases outside the gene matches: 5. The CDR3 spells CASSRGTGGRETQYF. The CDR3, as DNA: TGTGCCAGCAGCCGAGGGACAGGGGGCCGAGAGACCCAGTACTTC. The full variable domain, its missing parts supplied by reference TRBV5-4 and TRBJ2-5, is ETGVTQSPTHLIKTRGQQVTLRCSSQSGHNTVSWYQQALGQGPQFIFQYYREEENGRGNFPPRFSGLQFPNYSSELNVNALELDDSALYLCASSRGTGGRETQYFGPGTRLLVL.

This chain joins TRBV12-5 and TRBJ2-3; D is unclear. Trimming stripped 2 bases from V and 4 bases from J, with 7 bases between. The CDR3 contains 13 residues. Germline CDR1 reads LGHNT; CDR2 reads FRNRAP. In DNA form, the CDR3 reads TGTGCTAGTGGTTTGACGTCAGCAGATACGCAGTATTTT. Translation gives CASGLTSADTQYF.

This clone was seen once. The chain couples TRBV5-1 to TRBJ1-2; TRBD1 is a possible D gene (5 bases). V was cut by 5 bases and J by 8 bases, with 13 bases left in between. CDR1 is SGHRS and CDR2 is YFSETQ in the germline V gene. This CDR3 region has 12 residues. This CDR3 reads CASSEPTAGYTF. In DNA form, the CDR3 reads TGCGCCAGCAGTGAGCCGACAGCCGGCTACACCTTC.

The chain is built from TRBV28 and TRBJ1-5; D is unresolved. Germline values: CDR1 MDHEN, CDR2 SYDVKM. V lost 4 bases and J lost 5, with 12 bases in between. The CDR3 length is 14 residues. Here the CDR3 DNA reads TGTGCCAGCAGTTGGTCCACTGGGGATCAGCCCCAGCATTTT. This gives the protein CASSWSTGDQPQHF.

Here the CDR3 reads CATSGYTDTQYF. CDR3 bases: TGTGCCACCAGCGGTTACACAGATACGCAGTATTTT. The chain recombines TRBV15 with TRBJ2-3; unclear D gene. The V gene's germline CDR1 is LNHNV and CDR2 YYDKDF (reference sequence). This CDR3 region has 12 residues. Trimming cost V 5 bases and J 2 bases, with 5 bases left between them.

In its sample, this clone was seen once. This chain connects TRBV29-1 to TRBJ2-7; 11 nucleotides agree with TRBD1. The V and J ends lost 8 bases and 5 bases, in that order; junction bases with no gene match: 8. CDR1 is SQVTM and CDR2 is ANQGSEA in the germline V gene. The CDR3 loop spans 13 amino acids. CDR3 region: CSPRTGGRNEQYF. CDR3 bases: TGCAGCCCCCGGACAGGGGGCCGGAACGAGCAGTACTTC.

This clone has just a few counts. This chain connects TRBV7-2 to TRBJ2-7; D gene unclear. With 3 bases removed from V and 3 bases from J, the gap between germline ends came to 9 bases. The CDR3 totals 13 residues. Germline V gene lookup returns CDR1 SGHTA and CDR2 FQGNSA. The DNA of the CDR3 is TGTGCCAGCAGCTTTCGGTCCCGCTACGAGCAGTACTTC. It yields the protein CASSFRSRYEQYF.